These 14 T cell receptor beta chains were sequenced from one sample in a study of OX40 agonist ivuxolimab in advanced cancers. Measured with immunoSEQ multiplex PCR; TCRdb has only the in-frame clones, and not every one. The data show under 80,000 clones, with roughly 88% seen just once and 2% to 2.5% held by the top ten. The sample in question was CD4+ or CD8+ T cells sorted from blood, obtained in a trial of the OX40 agonist ivuxolimab. These TCRs come from an adult with an advanced solid tumor such as melanoma, head and neck, liver or kidney cancer.

The chain has TRBV7-2 and TRBJ2-3, with 7 positions matching TRBD1. The CDR3 has 15 amino acids. V shed 5 bases and J 0 bases; nucleotides not matched to a gene: 5. Germline V CDR1 and CDR2: SGHTA, FQGNSA. CDR3 loop: CASSPMTGSTDTQYF. CDR3 DNA: TGTGCCAGCAGCCCAATGACAGGGAGCACAGATACGCAGTATTTT.

This sequence joins TRBV10-3 and TRBJ1-1; no firm D call. CDR3 length: 13 amino acids. Germline values: CDR1 ENHRY, CDR2 SYGVKD. The V end lost 4 bases, the J end lost 5 bases, and 11 bases lay between the germline ends. The CDR3 sequence: CAISVGTSTEAFF. CDR3 coding DNA: TGTGCCATCAGTGTGGGAACGAGTACTGAAGCTTTCTTT.

The chain uses TRBV7-3 and TRBJ1-1, with D possibly being TRBD1 (6 bases). Looked up from germline, CDR1 is SGHTA and CDR2 is FQGTGA. Trimming stripped 2 bases from V and 5 bases from J, with 15 bases between. The CDR3 is 15 amino acids. CDR3 in amino acids: CASSLQGFGRTEAFF. In DNA, the CDR3 is TGTGCCAGCAGCTTACAGGGGTTTGGTCGGACTGAAGCTTTCTTT.

The chain links TRBV2 to TRBJ2-5, with a weak D call TRBD2 (6 bases). Looked up from germline, CDR1 is SNHLY and CDR2 is FYNNEI. The germline V and J ends were trimmed by 6 bases and 5 bases, with 16 bases remaining between them. The CDR3 extends over 14 amino acids. CDR3: CASRTRSGEETQYF. CDR3 bases: TGTGCCAGCAGAACTAGGTCGGGAGAGGAGACCCAGTACTTC.

This chain connects TRBV4-1 to TRBJ2-2; 12 nucleotides match TRBD1. CDR3 length equals 18 residues. The V segment lost 0 bases and the J segment 7 bases; nucleotides outside the gene matches: 9. Germline lookup yields CDR1 MGHRA and CDR2 YSYEKL. The CDR3 region is CASSQDPRGTGGFGELFF. CDR3 DNA: TGCGCCAGCAGCCAAGATCCGAGGGGGACAGGGGGCTTCGGGGAGCTGTTTTTT.

The chain carries TRBV5-1 and TRBJ2-3; either TRBD1 or TRBD2 may supply D (6 bases each). Trimming took 0 bases from V and 4 from J, leaving 12 bases between them. There are 15 residues in the CDR3. In germline, CDR1 is SGHRS, CDR2 YFSETQ. The CDR3 region is CASSLGGAQADTQYF. CDR3 sequence (DNA): TGCGCCAGCAGCTTGGGGGGGGCCCAGGCAGATACGCAGTATTTT.

V usage is TRBV7-9 and J usage is TRBJ2-1; 11 bases fit TRBD2. This CDR3 is built from 16 residues. CDR1 and CDR2 (germline): SEHNR, FQNEAQ (reference sequence). After removal of 1 base from V and 10 bases from J, the junction contained 9 bases not matched to a gene. CDR3 in amino acids: CASSLGTSGGPNEQFF. The CDR3 nucleotides are TGTGCCAGCAGCTTAGGAACTAGCGGGGGCCCCAACGAGCAGTTCTTC.

This chain joins TRBV7-2 and TRBJ2-7; TRBD2 matches 10 bases. This CDR3 spans 15 amino acids. Germline CDR1 and CDR2: SGHTA and FQGNSA. Trimming removed 1 base from V and 1 base from J; junction bases left unmatched: 1. Written as DNA, the CDR3 is TGTGCCAGCAGCTTAGGACTAGCGGGTTCCTACGAGCAGTACTTC. Protein sequence: CASSLGLAGSYEQYF. The full variable domain, completed using reference TRBV7-2 and TRBJ2-7, is GAGVSQSPSNKVTEKGKDVELRCDPISGHTALYWYRQSLGQGLEFLIYFQGNSAPDKSGLPSDRFSAERTGGSVSTLTIQRTQQEDSAVYLCASSLGLAGSYEQYFGPGTRLTVT.

The chain joins TRBV5-1 to TRBJ2-3; D is ambiguous. The length of the CDR3 is 15 residues. Trimming took 0 bases from V and 0 from J, leaving 8 bases between them. Germline values: CDR1 SGHRS, CDR2 YFSETQ. The CDR3 reads CASSLGQVSTDTQYF. The CDR3 coding sequence is TGCGCCAGCAGCTTGGGGCAAGTTAGCACAGATACGCAGTATTTT.

The V and J genes are TRBV4-1 and TRBJ2-2; possibly TRBD1 or TRBD2 for D (5 bases each). The CDR3 totals 14 residues. CDR1 is MGHRA, CDR2 YSYEKL, per germline. V lost 4 bases and J lost 7, with 13 bases in between. The CDR3 region is CASSLHGGGGELFF. CDR3 in DNA: TGCGCCAGCAGCCTCCATGGGGGTGGCGGGGAGCTGTTTTTT.

This clone occurred a few times. Different DNA sequences within this sample yield the same CDR3. The chain couples TRBV30 to TRBJ1-2; 7 bases line up with TRBD1. J lost 4 bases, V lost 4 bases, and 3 bases had no gene match. CDR1 is GTSNPN and CDR2 is SVGIG in the germline V gene (reference sequence). This CDR3 region has 12 residues. CDR3 DNA sequence: TGTGCCTGGATTGGACAGGTCTATGGCTACACCTTC. Protein product: CAWIGQVYGYTF.

This clone showed up just once. This rearrangement joins TRBV7-2 to TRBJ1-2; 8 nucleotides align to TRBD1. The CDR3 has 16 residues. The junction had 8 bases not matched to a gene; V was cut back by 5 bases and J by 0 bases. Germline CDR1 is SGHTA and CDR2 is FQGNSA. This chain's CDR3 is CASSPRTGNTNYGYTF. The CDR3 bases are TGTGCCAGCAGCCCCAGGACAGGGAACACTAACTATGGCTACACCTTC. The full variable domain, with the rest looked up from reference TRBV7-2 and TRBJ1-2, is GAGVSQSPSNKVTEKGKDVELRCDPISGHTALYWYRQSLGQGLEFLIYFQGNSAPDKSGLPSDRFSAERTGGSVSTLTIQRTQQEDSAVYLCASSPRTGNTNYGYTFGSGTRLTVV.

The gene calls are TRBV11-2 and TRBJ2-5; possible D gene TRBD2, 5 bases. Between the trimmed V and J ends, which lost 3 bases and 4 bases, there was a span of 9 bases. CDR3 length equals 13 residues. The germline CDR1 and CDR2 sequences are SGHAT and FQNNGV. CDR3 in DNA: TGTGCCAGCAGCTTCGCTAGCAGAGAGACCCAGTACTTC. Translation gives CASSFASRETQYF.

There are a few counts of this clone. This chain joins TRBV6-4 and TRBJ2-6, with D uncertain. CDR1 and CDR2 (germline): MRHNA, SNTAGT. The CDR3 spans 14 residues. V lost 6 bases and J lost 0, with 6 bases in between. The CDR3 region is CASRGSSGANVLTF. CDR3 bases: TGTGCCAGCAGAGGTAGCTCTGGGGCCAACGTCCTGACTTTC.